The 24 T cell receptor beta chains below all came from one sample that was sequenced in a study of CD8+ T cells in alopecia areata. Reverse transcription of extracted RNA yielded cDNA, which provided the sequencing template. Here immunoSEQ multiplex PCR was the method, and the copy in TCRdb shows in-frame clones only, minus some. The table shows about 190,000 clones, with 60% occurring only once. The treatment is: oral pan-JAK inhibitor, 5-10 mg twice daily. The sample here was CD4+ T cells sorted from blood, taken at week 24, from a patient treated with tofacitinib. These receptors originate from a human donor with alopecia areata.

This clone was counted a single time. The genes are TRBV5-1 and TRBJ1-5, with D unresolved. Germline V gene data show CDR1 as SGHRS and CDR2 as YFSETQ. Trimming left V 4 bases short and J 5 bases short, with 13 bases between. There are 14 residues in the CDR3. This CDR3 is CASSPGNQDQPQHF. For the CDR3, the DNA is TGCGCCAGCAGCCCGGGAAACCAAGATCAGCCCCAGCATTTT.

The V and J genes are TRBV30 and TRBJ1-2, with 7 nucleotides matching TRBD1. Germline V gives CDR1 GTSNPN, CDR2 SVGIG (reference sequence). This CDR3 is 13 amino acids long. Losses at the gene ends were 2 bases for V and 6 bases for J; bases not matched to a gene: 6. The DNA for the CDR3 is TGTGCCTGGAGTACCCAGACAGGGAATGGCTACACCTTC. Protein: CAWSTQTGNGYTF.

The V call is TRBV29-1, the J call TRBJ2-2, with D unclear. Germline V lookup: CDR1 SQVTM, CDR2 ANQGSEA. The CDR3 is 14 amino acids. V lost 4 bases to trimming and J lost 4 bases, with 13 bases between them. The CDR3 sequence: CSVVYRVGTGELFF. The DNA for the CDR3 is TGCAGCGTTGTGTATAGGGTTGGCACCGGGGAGCTGTTTTTT.

The chain has TRBV7-3 and TRBJ2-7, with 9 bases identical to TRBD1. The CDR3 covers 14 residues. V gave up 5 bases and J gave up 5 bases; unmatched junction bases: 7. The germline V gene has CDR1 SGHTA and CDR2 FQGTGA. CDR3 protein: CASSVSGQGNEQYF. The CDR3 bases are TGTGCCAGCAGCGTCTCCGGACAGGGGAACGAGCAGTACTTC.

The chain links TRBV5-6 to TRBJ2-1; 7 nucleotides match TRBD1. J lost 8 bases, V lost 3 bases, and 8 bases had no gene match. Germline CDR1 is SGHDT and CDR2 is YYEEEE. There are 14 residues in the CDR3. CDR3 coding DNA: TGTGCCAGCAGCTGGGAGACAGGGTCGGATGAGCAGTTCTTC. Protein sequence: CASSWETGSDEQFF.

V is TRBV5-4 and J is TRBJ2-7; perhaps TRBD1 as D (5 bases). This CDR3 has 14 residues. Per germline, CDR1 SGHNT and CDR2 YYREEE (reference sequence). Trimming shortened V by 2 bases and J by 2 bases, and 11 bases separated the two germline ends. CDR3 DNA sequence: TGTGCCAGCAGCTTTAGTCAAGGGGCCTACGAGCAGTACTTC. Protein sequence: CASSFSQGAYEQYF.

The CDR3 sequence is CASSLQTGFRDEQFF. CDR3 in DNA: TGCGCCAGCAGCTTACAGACAGGGTTTCGCGATGAGCAGTTCTTC. This rearrangement joins TRBV5-1 to TRBJ2-1; 7 positions match TRBD1. The J segment lost 8 bases and the V segment lost 2 bases, leaving 10 bases of the junction unmatched. CDR1 and CDR2 (germline): SGHRS, YFSETQ. This CDR3 contains 15 residues.

This clone showed up just a few times. The chain carries TRBV29-1 and TRBJ2-5, with D possibly TRBD1 on 6 matching bases. The length of the CDR3 is 13 residues. Trimming removed 4 bases at V and 4 bases at J, with 13 bases between. Germline CDR1 and CDR2: SQVTM and ANQGSEA. The CDR3 is CSVGLGAGETQYF. CDR3 coding DNA: TGCAGCGTTGGACTGGGGGCTGGAGAGACCCAGTACTTC.

The chain combines TRBV4-3 with TRBJ1-3; no firm D call. Germline lookup yields CDR1 LGHNA and CDR2 YSLEER. Between the trimmed V and J ends, which lost 4 bases and 3 bases, there was a span of 13 bases. The CDR3 runs to 15 residues. The CDR3 coding sequence is TGCGCCAGCAGCCTTCGGATTGGCGGTGGAAACACCATATATTTT. Translation gives CASSLRIGGGNTIYF.

This chain links TRBV4-2 with TRBJ2-1; the match to TRBD2 covers 13 bases. Germline lookup yields CDR1 LGHNA and CDR2 YNFKEQ. The V gene end was trimmed by 3 bases and the J gene end by 9 bases; junction bases not matched to a gene: 5. This CDR3 is built from 15 residues. For the CDR3, the DNA is TGTGCCAGCAGCCACCGGAGACTAGCGGGAGGTGAGCAGTTCTTC. It translates to CASSHRRLAGGEQFF.

The chain uses TRBV7-2 and TRBJ1-2; D is undetermined. V was trimmed by 5 bases and J by 0 bases, leaving 7 bases between them. The CDR3 totals 13 residues. CDR1 is SGHTA and CDR2 is FQGNSA in the germline V gene. CDR3 DNA sequence: TGTGCCAGCAGCGAGAGAACTAACTATGGCTACACCTTC. Translated: CASSERTNYGYTF.

In its sample, this clone was seen once. The sample holds other DNA sequences that translate to the same CDR3. The chain carries TRBV30 and TRBJ1-1; no clear D gene. With 0 bases removed from V and 2 bases from J, the gap between germline ends came to 1 base. The germline CDR1 and CDR2 sequences are GTSNPN and SVGIG (reference sequence). The CDR3 sequence is 11 residues long. CDR3 DNA: TGTGCCTGGAGTGTAAACACTGAAGCTTTCTTT. Amino acid sequence: CAWSVNTEAFF.

The chain has TRBV29-1 and TRBJ1-6; the D gene is possibly TRBD1 (5 bases). From germline, CDR1 is SQVTM and CDR2 ANQGSEA. V gave up 4 bases and J gave up 12 bases, with 13 bases separating them. The CDR3 contains 12 residues. The CDR3 nucleotides are TGCAGCGTTGGACTTCCCGGGGGACCCCTCCACTTT. This codes for CSVGLPGGPLHF. Complete variable domain (other parts from reference TRBV29-1 and TRBJ1-6): SAVISQKPSRDICQRGTSLTIQCQVDSQVTMMFWYRQQPGQSLTLIATANQGSEATYESGFVIDKFPISRPNLTFSTLTVSNMSPEDSSIYLCSVGLPGGPLHFGNGTRLTVT.

This clone came up a few times. CDR3 coding DNA: TGCAGCGGTGGGGCTAGAGCCGGGACAGGGGATCGACCAACCGGGGAGCTGTTTTTT. It codes for CSGGARAGTGDRPTGELFF. The V call is TRBV29-1, the J call TRBJ2-2; 10 positions match TRBD1. Germline V gene lookup returns CDR1 SQVTM and CDR2 ANQGSEA. The V and J ends lost 7 bases and 5 bases, in that order; junction bases with no gene match: 22. The CDR3 spans 19 residues.

The chain recombines TRBV27 with TRBJ2-7; 9 bases agree with TRBD2. V shed 6 bases, J shed 1 base, and the junction held 10 bases outside the gene matches. The CDR3 extends over 16 amino acids. Germline-derived CDR1 and CDR2 are MNHEY and SMNVEV (reference sequence). DNA for the CDR3: TGTGCCAGCAGACTCCTCCTAGCGGGGAGTTCCTACGAGCAGTACTTC. Its protein is CASRLLLAGSSYEQYF.

This clone was found many times. V gene TRBV5-8 combines with J gene TRBJ2-3; D ambiguous. CDR3 size: 15 residues. Trimming removed 0 bases at V and 3 bases at J, with 11 bases between. CDR1 is SGHTS and CDR2 is YDEGEE in the germline V gene. The CDR3 is CASSLGSSATDTQYF. In nucleotides, the CDR3 is TGTGCCAGCAGCTTGGGTTCTAGTGCTACAGATACGCAGTATTTT.

J is TRBJ2-1 and V is TRBV10-3; D is perhaps TRBD2 (6 bases). The CDR3 has 13 amino acids. V lost 8 bases and J 6 bases, leaving 14 bases between the germline ends. The germline gives CDR1 ENHRY, CDR2 SYGVKD. CDR3 sequence (DNA): TGTGCCATCGGCGGGATTCCCTTCAATGAGCAGTTCTTC. Amino acid sequence: CAIGGIPFNEQFF.

The rearrangement links TRBV12-5 to TRBJ2-7, with D perhaps TRBD1 (6 bases). Deletions cut 6 bases from V and 0 bases from J, with 9 bases between. This CDR3 has 13 residues. The germline gives CDR1 LGHNT, CDR2 FRNRAP. CDR3 sequence: CASGGDNSYEQYF. CDR3 bases: TGTGCTAGTGGCGGGGACAACTCCTACGAGCAGTACTTC.

CDR3 coding DNA: TGTGCCACCAGCGTGGACAGGGAGAATCAGCCCCAGCATTTT. Amino acids: CATSVDRENQPQHF. The rearrangement links TRBV15 to TRBJ1-5, with 8 bases matching TRBD1. Losses at the gene ends were 5 bases for V and 4 bases for J; bases not matched to a gene: 4. This CDR3 has 14 amino acids. Germline V gene lookup returns CDR1 LNHNV and CDR2 YYDKDF (reference sequence).

This clone has a handful of counts. This chain links TRBV11-2 with TRBJ2-2; 7 nucleotides line up with TRBD1. V lost 7 bases, J lost 6 bases, and 11 bases stayed unmatched. The CDR3 extends over 15 amino acids. The germline V gene has CDR1 SGHAT and CDR2 FQNNGV. CDR3 DNA sequence: TGTGCCAGCAAGCCAGGGGGTGTTAGAGCCGGGGAGCTGTTTTTT. Its protein is CASKPGGVRAGELFF. The whole variable domain, remainder taken from reference TRBV11-2 and TRBJ2-2, is EAGVAQSPRYKIIEKRQSVAFWCNPISGHATLYWYQQILGQGPKLLIQFQNNGVVDDSQLPKDRFSAERLKGVDSTLKIQPAKLEDSAVYLCASKPGGVRAGELFFGEGSRLTVL.

The CDR3 protein is CSVGLGSSYEQYF. The CDR3 coding sequence is TGCAGCGTTGGCTTAGGCAGCTCCTACGAGCAGTACTTC. The chain uses TRBV29-1 and TRBJ2-7; no clear D. The CDR3 extends over 13 amino acids. The V gene lost 4 bases and the J gene lost 0 bases, with 10 bases spanning the gap. Germline CDR1 SQVTM, CDR2 ANQGSEA.

The chain employs TRBV5-1 and TRBJ1-1; TRBD1 matches 10 bases. This CDR3 has 16 amino acids. Unmatched junction bases numbered 12, after V lost 4 bases and J lost 6 bases. The germline gives CDR1 SGHRS, CDR2 YFSETQ. The CDR3 sequence: CASSLEGGGQGAEAFF. Here the CDR3 DNA reads TGCGCCAGCAGCCTAGAAGGAGGCGGACAGGGGGCTGAAGCTTTCTTT.

This chain's CDR3 is CASSKRTGRADGNQPQHF. CDR3 coding DNA: TGTGCCAGTAGTAAACGGACAGGGAGGGCGGATGGCAATCAGCCCCAGCATTTT. The chain uses TRBV19 and TRBJ1-5; TRBD1 aligns across 8 bases. Germline loops: CDR1 LNHDA, CDR2 SQIVND (reference sequence). The length of the CDR3 is 18 residues. Losses at the gene ends were 4 bases for V and 2 bases for J; bases not matched to a gene: 13.

This chain connects TRBV7-2 to TRBJ2-7; TRBD2 agrees at 7 bases. CDR1 SGHTA and CDR2 FQGNSA come from the germline V gene. Losses at the gene ends were 5 bases for V and 2 bases for J; bases not matched to a gene: 6. The CDR3 contains 14 residues. CDR3 amino acids: CASSHGSGAYEQYF. CDR3 sequence (DNA): TGTGCCAGCAGCCATGGGAGCGGGGCCTACGAGCAGTACTTC.